What follows are 6 T cell receptor beta chains derived from one specimen sequenced in a study of OX40 agonist ivuxolimab in advanced cancers. TCRdb keeps only in-frame clones here, not all; method: immunoSEQ multiplex PCR. The profile shows around 99,000 clones, roughly 90% of them singletons. Specimen: CD4+ or CD8+ T cells sorted from blood, collected in a trial of the OX40 agonist ivuxolimab. All receptors derive from an adult with an advanced solid tumor such as melanoma, head and neck, liver or kidney cancer.

V is TRBV5-6 and J is TRBJ1-5; 9 bases align to TRBD1. Trimming took 4 bases from V and 5 from J; bases not matched to a gene: 1. This CDR3 has 13 residues. Germline CDR1 and CDR2: SGHDT and YYEEEE. The CDR3 DNA follows: TGTGCCAGCAGCCGGGACAGGGATCAGCCCCAGCATTTT. It codes for CASSRDRDQPQHF.

CDR3 loop: CASSLARVEIETQYF. The CDR3 DNA reads TGCGCCAGCAGCTTGGCCAGGGTGGAGATAGAGACCCAGTACTTC. J is TRBJ2-5 and V is TRBV5-1, with D perhaps matching TRBD1 (5 bases). The germline CDR1 and CDR2 sequences are SGHRS and YFSETQ. The CDR3 consists of 15 residues. The V and J ends lost 0 bases and 4 bases respectively, with 13 bases between them.

The rearrangement links TRBV7-2 to TRBJ2-1; TRBD1 matches at 12 bases. CDR3 length: 16 amino acids. Trimming cost V 2 bases and J 7 bases; bases outside gene matches: 6. Germline CDR1 is SGHTA and CDR2 is FQGNSA. As DNA, the CDR3 is TGTGCCAGCAGCTTATCCGGGACAGGGGGCTGGAATGAGCAGTTCTTC. Translation gives CASSLSGTGGWNEQFF.

The chain uses TRBV7-2 and TRBJ2-2; D gene uncertain. The ends were cut back, 1 base at V and 4 bases at J, with 10 bases in the middle. There are 15 residues in the CDR3. CDR1 SGHTA and CDR2 FQGNSA come from the germline V gene. The CDR3 region has the DNA TGTGCCAGCAGCTTAGTTCCCCAGAGCACCGGGGAGCTGTTTTTT. Its protein is CASSLVPQSTGELFF. Full variable domain (missing parts from reference TRBV7-2 and TRBJ2-2): GAGVSQSPSNKVTEKGKDVELRCDPISGHTALYWYRQSLGQGLEFLIYFQGNSAPDKSGLPSDRFSAERTGGSVSTLTIQRTQQEDSAVYLCASSLVPQSTGELFFGEGSRLTVL.

This chain's CDR3 is CASSPVGTSGSADTQYF. CDR3 nucleotides: TGTGCCAGCAGCCCTGTGGGGACTAGCGGGAGTGCAGATACGCAGTATTTT. This chain joins TRBV7-2 and TRBJ2-3; 14 positions match TRBD2. The CDR3 covers 17 residues. The ends lost 5 bases at V and 4 bases at J; junction bases unmatched: 8. Germline V gene sequence: CDR1 SGHTA, CDR2 FQGNSA. Filled out from reference TRBV7-2 and TRBJ2-3, the complete variable domain reads GAGVSQSPSNKVTEKGKDVELRCDPISGHTALYWYRQSLGQGLEFLIYFQGNSAPDKSGLPSDRFSAERTGGSVSTLTIQRTQQEDSAVYLCASSPVGTSGSADTQYFGPGTRLTVL.

V is TRBV28 and J is TRBJ2-1; D is perhaps TRBD1 or TRBD2 (7 bases each). The CDR3 loop spans 15 amino acids. V gave up 4 bases and J gave up 8 bases, with 18 bases separating them. Germline lookup yields CDR1 MDHEN and CDR2 SYDVKM. CDR3 in amino acids: CASSSGGGPDDEQFF. The CDR3 DNA sequence: TGTGCCAGCAGTTCAGGGGGAGGGCCTGATGATGAGCAGTTCTTC.